The 32 T cell receptor beta chains listed next were all sequenced from one sample in a study of cytomegalovirus exposure and HLA in healthy donors. The primer mix had 60 Vbeta and 13 Jbeta primers. Generated by immunoSEQ multiplex PCR, the TCRdb table keeps only in-frame clones and is missing some. The data show 95,000 to 150,000 clones, 73% seen once. Source material: PBMCs. The receptors come from a woman aged 40 to 55 in good health and CMV-seronegative.

The rearrangement uses TRBV6-5 and TRBJ1-3, with D tentatively TRBD1 (5 bases). Trimming left V 4 bases short and J 0 bases short, with 10 bases between. The CDR3 contains 15 residues. Germline loops: CDR1 MNHEY, CDR2 SVGAGI. The CDR3 DNA is TGTGCCAGCAGTTGGGACGGGGGCTCTGGAAACACCATATATTTT. Protein product: CASSWDGGSGNTIYF.

The J gene is TRBJ2-7, the V gene TRBV18; 11 nucleotides align to TRBD1. The CDR3 extends over 15 amino acids. CDR1 is KGHSH, CDR2 LQKENI, per germline. Trimming cost V 5 bases and J 2 bases; bases outside gene matches: 5. In DNA form, the CDR3 reads TGTGCCAGCTCAGGACCGGGACAGGGGGCCTACGAGCAGTACTTC. Translated, it gives CASSGPGQGAYEQYF.

The chain recombines TRBV29-1 with TRBJ2-3; 7 bases align to TRBD2. The CDR3 consists of 14 residues. Germline V gene sequence: CDR1 SQVTM, CDR2 ANQGSEA. The junction had 11 bases not matched to a gene; V was cut back by 7 bases and J by 4 bases. The CDR3 DNA reads TGCAGCGCCGGCCCCCGACTAGCATCAGATACGCAGTATTTT. This codes for CSAGPRLASDTQYF.

V usage is TRBV9 and J usage is TRBJ1-3; 8 nucleotides match TRBD1. V was pared by 4 bases and J by 0 bases, with 6 bases of the junction left unmatched. There are 16 residues in the CDR3. The germline V gene has CDR1 SGDLS and CDR2 YYNGEE. The CDR3 coding sequence is TGTGCCAGCAGCAGAACAGGGGGAAACTCTGGAAACACCATATATTTT. This codes for CASSRTGGNSGNTIYF.

V and J are TRBV5-5 and TRBJ2-6, with D possibly matching TRBD1 (5 bases). The CDR3 totals 18 residues. Germline CDR1 reads SGHKS; CDR2 reads YYEKEE (reference sequence). Trimming pared 0 bases from V and 1 base from J, leaving 14 bases between. The CDR3 is CASSLAPDTQSGANVLTF. CDR3 nucleotides: TGTGCCAGCAGCTTGGCCCCGGACACCCAATCTGGGGCCAACGTCCTGACTTTC.

V usage is TRBV5-6 and J usage is TRBJ2-3; TRBD2 aligns across 12 bases. CDR3 length equals 17 residues. Germline V gives CDR1 SGHDT, CDR2 YYEEEE. Trimming cost V 4 bases and J 0 bases; bases outside gene matches: 6. For the CDR3, the DNA is TGTGCCAGCAGCCTCCGGACTAGCGGGACTAGCACAGATACGCAGTATTTT. Its translation: CASSLRTSGTSTDTQYF.

V and J are TRBV4-2 and TRBJ2-7, with no clear D. This CDR3 has 13 residues. Germline V CDR1 and CDR2: LGHNA, YNFKEQ. Between the trimmed V and J ends, which lost 3 bases and 3 bases, there was a span of 9 bases. The CDR3 DNA reads as TGTGCCAGCAGCCATGGCAGGAACTACGAGCAGTACTTC. This codes for CASSHGRNYEQYF.

The genes are TRBV27 and TRBJ1-1; D remains unclear. This CDR3 comprises 14 residues. Germline V lookup: CDR1 MNHEY, CDR2 SMNVEV (reference sequence). Trimming stripped 1 base from V and 0 bases from J, with 6 bases between. The CDR3 loop is CASSLWPLNTEAFF. CDR3 nucleotide sequence: TGTGCCAGCAGTTTATGGCCGTTGAACACTGAAGCTTTCTTT.

CDR3 sequence: CASSPGQLDTDTQYF. CDR3 DNA sequence: TGTGCCAGCAGCCCGGGACAGTTGGACACAGATACGCAGTATTTT. J is TRBJ2-3 and V is TRBV11-3, with 7 bases lining up with TRBD1. This CDR3 spans 15 amino acids. From germline, CDR1 is SGHNT and CDR2 YENEEA. The junction had 7 bases not matched to a gene; V was cut back by 5 bases and J by 2 bases.

This clone was recorded once. The V and J genes are TRBV4-3 and TRBJ1-2; 7 bases agree with TRBD1. With V trimmed by 4 bases and J by 5 bases, 10 bases remained unmatched. The length of the CDR3 is 15 residues. Germline loops: CDR1 LGHNA, CDR2 YSLEER. As DNA, the CDR3 is TGCGCCAGCAGCCCTCTCGAAGGGGGCGGTTATGGCTACACCTTC. This encodes CASSPLEGGGYGYTF.

The chain joins TRBV7-2 to TRBJ2-7; D remains ambiguous. CDR1 is SGHTA and CDR2 is FQGNSA in the germline V gene. The V end was cut by 5 bases, the J end by 0 bases, with 8 bases between. CDR3 length: 13 residues. The CDR3 coding sequence is TGTGCCAGCAGCCTGGCAACCTCCTACGAGCAGTACTTC. Its translation is CASSLATSYEQYF.

The V call is TRBV21-1, the J call TRBJ1-2; the tabulated D call, TRBD1, remains unverified against the DNA. TRBV21-1 is noted as a pseudogene. CDR3 length: 12 residues. Here the CDR3 DNA reads TGTGCCAGCAGCCTACAGGGCTATGGCTACACCTTC. Its translation is CASSLQGYGYTF.

This clone came up once. This chain joins TRBV5-1 and TRBJ2-7; 9 bases agree with TRBD2. V lost 5 bases, J lost 6 bases, and 3 bases stayed unmatched. This CDR3 contains 12 residues. Germline-derived CDR1 and CDR2 are SGHRS and YFSETQ. Here the CDR3 reads CASRGGGAEQYF. The CDR3 nucleotides are TGCGCCAGCAGGGGCGGGGGGGCCGAGCAGTACTTC.

This sequence joins TRBV19 and TRBJ1-6; the D is unclear. Germline-derived CDR1 and CDR2 are LNHDA and SQIVND (reference sequence). The V end lost 4 bases, the J end lost 0 bases, and 10 bases lay between the germline ends. CDR3 length: 16 amino acids. The CDR3 coding sequence is TGTGCCAGTAGTACAATGGAGAGCTCCTATAATTCACCCCTCCACTTT. This translates into CASSTMESSYNSPLHF.

This chain uses TRBV7-9 with TRBJ2-7; 10 bases are shared with TRBD2. This CDR3 has 15 amino acids. Trimming took 5 bases from V and 4 from J; bases not matched to a gene: 8. Germline V CDR1 and CDR2: SEHNR, FQNEAQ (reference sequence). As DNA, the CDR3 is TGTGCCAGCAGCCCAGGGGATAGCGGGGGGTACGAGCAGTACTTC. Protein product: CASSPGDSGGYEQYF.

This chain links TRBV13 with TRBJ2-2, with TRBD2 matching 8 bases. The CDR3 contains 15 residues. V was clipped by 8 bases and J by 2 bases; unmatched bases: 7. Per germline, CDR1 PRHDT and CDR2 FYEKMQ (reference sequence). The CDR3 protein is CASGYGGENTGELFF. The CDR3 region has the DNA TGTGCCAGCGGATACGGGGGGGAAAACACCGGGGAGCTGTTTTTT.

In this sample, this clone turned up a few times. The chain has TRBV7-9 and TRBJ2-7, with TRBD1 as a possible D gene (5 bases). The CDR3 runs to 14 residues. CDR1 and CDR2 (germline): SEHNR, FQNEAQ (reference sequence). The ends were cut back, 0 bases at V and 2 bases at J, with 8 bases in the middle. CDR3 sequence reads: CASSLAGAPYEQYF. CDR3 bases: TGTGCCAGCAGCTTAGCAGGGGCCCCCTACGAGCAGTACTTC.

This rearrangement joins TRBV6-5 to TRBJ2-5; D is unclear. Deletions cut 7 bases from V and 2 bases from J, with 11 bases between. The CDR3 covers 13 residues. Looked up from germline, CDR1 is MNHEY and CDR2 is SVGAGI. In nucleotides, the CDR3 is TGTGCCAGCATTGCGTCGCCTCAAGAGACCCAGTACTTC. Translation: CASIASPQETQYF.

The rearrangement joins TRBV2 to TRBJ1-2, with 7 bases aligning to TRBD1. V lost 5 bases, J lost 4 bases, and 22 bases stayed unmatched. Per germline, CDR1 SNHLY and CDR2 FYNNEI. The CDR3 contains 19 residues. The CDR3 here is CASSPLLTGALIVGYGYTF. The CDR3 bases are TGTGCCAGCAGTCCCTTATTAACAGGGGCCCTTATCGTTGGCTATGGCTACACCTTC.

The chain employs TRBV7-9 and TRBJ1-2, with 7 bases fitting TRBD1. V shed 1 base and J 7 bases; nucleotides not matched to a gene: 6. CDR1 is SEHNR and CDR2 is FQNEAQ in the germline V gene (reference sequence). The CDR3 has 14 amino acids. The CDR3 reads CASSLVEGASGYTF. CDR3 nucleotide sequence: TGTGCCAGCAGCTTAGTAGAGGGGGCCTCTGGCTACACCTTC.

This clone was detected only a few times. V gene TRBV5-4 combines with J gene TRBJ1-2, with D possibly TRBD1 on 5 matching bases. The V and J ends lost 5 bases and 8 bases respectively, with 16 bases between them. Per germline, CDR1 SGHNT and CDR2 YYREEE (reference sequence). The CDR3 length is 13 residues. CDR3 region: CASSPGGGTGYTF. The DNA for the CDR3 is TGTGCCAGCAGTCCGGGGGGAGGGACCGGCTACACCTTC.

CDR3 sequence: CASSPDRAPGPYGYTF. Written as DNA, the CDR3 is TGCGCCAGCAGCCCCGACAGGGCCCCGGGGCCCTATGGCTACACCTTC. This rearrangement joins TRBV4-3 to TRBJ1-2; 7 positions agree with TRBD1. CDR3 length equals 16 residues. Germline loops: CDR1 LGHNA, CDR2 YSLEER. With V trimmed by 4 bases and J by 4 bases, 12 bases remained unmatched.

J is TRBJ2-4 and V is TRBV9, with a weak D call TRBD1 (6 bases). Looked up from germline, CDR1 is SGDLS and CDR2 is YYNGEE. The V and J ends lost 5 bases and 3 bases respectively, with 12 bases between them. CDR3 size: 14 residues. The CDR3: CASSQGLGKNIQYF. CDR3 sequence (DNA): TGTGCCAGCAGTCAGGGGTTAGGCAAAAACATTCAGTACTTC.

This clone was counted once. The chain is built from TRBV9 and TRBJ2-5, with TRBD2 identical over 14 bases. The CDR3 loop spans 16 amino acids. Germline assignment: CDR1 SGDLS and CDR2 YYNGEE. Trimming removed 3 bases from V and 3 bases from J; junction bases left unmatched: 4. In nucleotides, the CDR3 is TGTGCCAGCAGCGGACGGACTAGCGGGGGGAAAGAGACCCAGTACTTC. Protein sequence: CASSGRTSGGKETQYF. The full variable domain, its missing parts supplied by reference TRBV9 and TRBJ2-5, is DSGVTQTPKHLITATGQRVTLRCSPRSGDLSVYWYQQSLDQGLQFLIQYYNGEERAKGNILERFSAQQFPDLHSELNLSSLELGDSALYFCASSGRTSGGKETQYFGPGTRLLVL.

This sequence joins TRBV9 and TRBJ2-5; 7 bases are shared with TRBD1. The end of the DNA is better explained by TRBJ2-7, so the J call may be wrong. Germline CDR1 SGDLS, CDR2 YYNGEE. The CDR3 loop spans 15 amino acids. The CDR3 bases are TGTGCCAGCAGCGTAGGTGGGGACAGCTCCTACGAGCAGTACTTC. Translating gives CASSVGGDSSYEQYF.

The rearrangement links TRBV7-2 to TRBJ1-1, with TRBD1 matching 8 bases. Germline lookup yields CDR1 SGHTA and CDR2 FQGNSA. V lost 5 bases to trimming and J lost 6 bases; unmatched junction nucleotides: 14. The CDR3 covers 16 residues. Here the CDR3 DNA reads TGTGCCAGCAGCCTGGACAGGGTTTCTGCGGGCCCTGAAGCTTTCTTT. Translated: CASSLDRVSAGPEAFF.

In its sample, this clone was seen once. The V gene is TRBV5-1, the J gene TRBJ2-2; D not resolved. The CDR3 extends over 15 amino acids. From germline, CDR1 is SGHRS and CDR2 YFSETQ. Trimming removed 6 bases from V and 1 base from J, with 13 bases in between. The CDR3 nucleotides are TGCGCCAGCACAGACATACCCAAGAACACCGGGGAGCTGTTTTTT. Translation: CASTDIPKNTGELFF.

The chain joins TRBV5-8 to TRBJ2-6, with 7 positions matching TRBD1. This CDR3 is built from 17 residues. Germline loops: CDR1 SGHTS, CDR2 YDEGEE. Trimming took 3 bases from V and 0 from J; bases not matched to a gene: 6. Written as DNA, the CDR3 is TGTGCCAGCAGCTCGGGAACAGGGGTCTCTGGGGCCAACGTCCTGACTTTC. Translation: CASSSGTGVSGANVLTF. Looking up the rest from reference TRBV5-8 and TRBJ2-6 gives the full variable domain: EAGVTQSPTHLIKTRGQQATLRCSPISGHTSVYWYQQALGLGLQFLLWYDEGEERNRGNFPPRFSGRQFPNYSSELNVNALELEDSALYLCASSSGTGVSGANVLTFGAGSRLTVL.

The rearrangement uses TRBV11-1 and TRBJ2-5; 11 bases line up with TRBD1. Germline CDR1 SGHAT, CDR2 FQDESV (reference sequence). The CDR3 is 14 amino acids. V shed 5 bases and J 9 bases; nucleotides not matched to a gene: 8. The CDR3 DNA follows: TGTGCCAGCAGCGTAGGACAGGGGGCGAATGCCCAGTACTTC. This sequence encodes CASSVGQGANAQYF. The whole variable domain, remainder taken from reference TRBV11-1 and TRBJ2-5, is EAEVAQSPRYKITEKSQAVAFWCDPISGHATLYWYRQILGQGPELLVQFQDESVVDDSQLPKDRFSAERLKGVDSTLKIQPAELGDSAMYLCASSVGQGANAQYFGPGTRLLVL.

The chain joins TRBV27 to TRBJ1-2; a possible D gene is TRBD1 (5 bases). Looked up from germline, CDR1 is MNHEY and CDR2 is SMNVEV (reference sequence). Trimming left V 0 bases short and J 6 bases short, with 11 bases between. This CDR3 has 14 amino acids. The CDR3 DNA reads TGTGCCAGCAGTTTATCGGGGCCCCGAAATGGCTACACCTTC. Protein sequence: CASSLSGPRNGYTF.

This clone was recorded only once. J is TRBJ2-1 and V is TRBV7-3; D is possibly TRBD2 (6 bases). V was cut by 4 bases and J by 8 bases, with 18 bases left in between. The germline V gene encodes CDR1 SGHTA and CDR2 FQGTGA. CDR3 length: 15 amino acids. The CDR3 DNA follows: TGTGCCAGCAGCTGGCGCGGGGTAGGTTGGGATGAGCAGTTCTTC. Translated: CASSWRGVGWDEQFF.

About this clone: Mismatch with germline at one junction end may stem from a read error. The chain links TRBV7-9 to TRBJ1-2; D unclear. The CDR3 covers 8 residues. The germline V gene encodes CDR1 SEHNR and CDR2 FQNEAQ (reference sequence). The CDR3 DNA reads TGTTCCAGCAGCCCCTCCACCTTC. This sequence encodes CSSSPSTF. The variable domain in full, with the rest retrieved from reference TRBV7-9 and TRBJ1-2, is DTGVSQNPRHKITKRGQNVTFRCDPISEHNRLYWYRQTLGQGPEFLTYFQNEAQLEKSRLLSDRFSAERPKGSFSTLEIQRTEQGDSAMYLCSSSPSTFGSGTRLTVV.